A selection of T cell receptor beta chains follows, all from one sample in a study of control samples from healthy donors and cancer patients. Clones were sequenced by immunoSEQ multiplex PCR, and TCRdb holds only the in-frame ones, with some missing. The sample carries about 120,000 clones, 80% to 95% recorded once. The sample was blood. These receptors came from a man between 18 and 35 years old in good health. Both conserved end residues are part of each CDR3.

16 | TRBV5-6 | CASSLGPRTDSTEAFF
15 | TRBV7-2 | CASSYTGQGRVGYTF
16 | TRBV11-1 | CASSLRGLGSNYGYTF
16 | TRBV15 | CATSRDGRPSTDTQYF
16 | TRBV18 | CASSPPGTSFTDTQYF
14 | TRBV9 | CASSVGNGPYEQYF
14 | TRBV6-1 | CASSDGQGSYEQYF
13 | TRBV12-3/TRBV12-4 | CASRLGGRYEQYF
14 | TRBV5-1 | CASSPDGVNTEAFF
14 | TRBV6-5 | CASSYTGAAYEQYF
15 | TRBV4-2 | CASSQEAGGQETQYF
13 | TRBV2 | CASTGTDNSPLHF
18 | TRBV11-3 | CASSLGPRGERLFNEQFF
14 | TRBV7-9 | CASSHGTGPYEQYF
12 | TRBV2 | CASTGRQDTQYF
11 | TRBV7-9 | CAILPDQAGTF
15 | TRBV19 | CASSVRDPYNSPLHF
16 | TRBV2 | CASSVSMGRGNQPQHF
18 | TRBV11-3 | CASSAGGPSGLGEETQYF
13 | TRBV12-3/TRBV12-4 | CASSSGLADEQYF
13 | TRBV7-9 | CASSSRGDTEAFF
16 | TRBV3-1/TRBV3-2 | CASKGLGYRNTGELFF
15 | TRBV6-2/TRBV6-3 | CASSFGTSGGNEQFF
15 | TRBV19 | CASRPWDRPNEKLFF
16 | TRBV4-1 | CASSTRTGIPNYGYTF
12 | TRBV10-3 | CAISWGADTQYF
16 | TRBV27 | CASSPGQGIAKNIQYF
15 | TRBV4-1 | CASSTWMRSTYGYTF
15 | TRBV5-1 | CASSPGQGTSYEQYF
15 | TRBV6-5 | CATQDGTRPNYGYTF
11 | TRBV30 | CAWRDWETQYF
14 | TRBV2 | CASARPRGANEQFF
11 | TRBV29-1 | CSVGGDGGYTF
16 | TRBV6-2/TRBV6-3 | CASSYSEGGVSYEQYF
15 | TRBV5-6 | CASSPVGGRADTQYF
13 | TRBV7-7 | CASSLNSYTEAFF
17 | TRBV7-9 | CASSPTGTDYSNQPQHF
16 | TRBV4-1 | CASSPNGWGETTEAFF
13 | TRBV2 | CASSAILGETQYF
14 | TRBV6-5 | CASSYNRGLEKLFF